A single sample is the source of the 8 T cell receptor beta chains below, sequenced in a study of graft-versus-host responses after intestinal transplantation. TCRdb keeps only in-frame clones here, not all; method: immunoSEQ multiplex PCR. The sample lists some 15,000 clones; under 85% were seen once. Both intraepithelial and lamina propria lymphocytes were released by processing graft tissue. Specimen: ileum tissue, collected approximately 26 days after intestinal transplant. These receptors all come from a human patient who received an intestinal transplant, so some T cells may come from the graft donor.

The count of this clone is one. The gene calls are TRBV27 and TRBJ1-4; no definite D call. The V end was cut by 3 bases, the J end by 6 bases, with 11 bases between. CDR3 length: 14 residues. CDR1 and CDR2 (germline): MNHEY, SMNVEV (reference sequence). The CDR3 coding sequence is TGTGCCAGCAGTTTTAACCCACGGGATGAAAAACTGTTTTTT. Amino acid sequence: CASSFNPRDEKLFF.

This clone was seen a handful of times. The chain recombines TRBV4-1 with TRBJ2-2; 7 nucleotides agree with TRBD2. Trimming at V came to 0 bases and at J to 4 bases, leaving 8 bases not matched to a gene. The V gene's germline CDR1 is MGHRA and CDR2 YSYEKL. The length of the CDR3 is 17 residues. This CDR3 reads CASSQEYGGTSTGELFF. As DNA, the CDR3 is TGCGCCAGCAGCCAAGAATACGGGGGGACGAGCACCGGGGAGCTGTTTTTT.

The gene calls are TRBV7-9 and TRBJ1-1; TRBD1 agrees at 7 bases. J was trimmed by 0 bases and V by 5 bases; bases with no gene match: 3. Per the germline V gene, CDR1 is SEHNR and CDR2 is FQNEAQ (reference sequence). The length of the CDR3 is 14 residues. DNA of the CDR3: TGTGCCAGCAGCGCCAGGGGGATGAACACTGAAGCTTTCTTT. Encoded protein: CASSARGMNTEAFF.

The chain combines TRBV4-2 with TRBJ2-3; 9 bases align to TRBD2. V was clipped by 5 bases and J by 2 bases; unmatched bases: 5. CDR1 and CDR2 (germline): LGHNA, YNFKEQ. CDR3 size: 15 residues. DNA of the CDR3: TGTGCCAGCAGCTCGAGCGGGGGGAACACAGATACGCAGTATTTT. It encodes CASSSSGGNTDTQYF.

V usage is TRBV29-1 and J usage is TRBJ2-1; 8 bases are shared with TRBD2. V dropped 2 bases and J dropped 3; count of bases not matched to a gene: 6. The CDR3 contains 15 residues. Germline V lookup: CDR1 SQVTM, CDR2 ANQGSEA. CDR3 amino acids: CSVEPGGTIYNEQFF. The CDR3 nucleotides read TGCAGCGTTGAACCGGGGGGGACAATCTACAATGAGCAGTTCTTC.

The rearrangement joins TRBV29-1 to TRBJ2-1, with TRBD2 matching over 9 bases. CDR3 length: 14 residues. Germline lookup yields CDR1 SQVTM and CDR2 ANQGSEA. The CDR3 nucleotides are TGCAGTCTAATAGCGGGAGACCCGTCTAATGAGCAGTTCTTC. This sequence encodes CSLIAGDPSNEQFF.

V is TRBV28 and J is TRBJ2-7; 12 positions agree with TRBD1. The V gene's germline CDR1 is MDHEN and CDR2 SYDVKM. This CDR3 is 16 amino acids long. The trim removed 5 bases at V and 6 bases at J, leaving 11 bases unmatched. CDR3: CASSPTGDRGLFEQYV. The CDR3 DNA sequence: TGTGCCAGCAGTCCCACCGGGGACAGGGGGCTTTTCGAGCAGTACGTC.

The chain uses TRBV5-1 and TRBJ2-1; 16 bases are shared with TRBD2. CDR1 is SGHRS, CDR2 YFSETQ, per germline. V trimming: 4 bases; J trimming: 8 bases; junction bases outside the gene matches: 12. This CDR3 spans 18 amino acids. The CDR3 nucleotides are TGCGCCAGCAGCCCCTCGGGACTAGCGGGGGGGCCTCTCCATGAGCAGTTCTTC. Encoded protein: CASSPSGLAGGPLHEQFF.